This TCR beta chain comes out of a study of PD-1 blockade in classical Hodgkin lymphoma. With regard to this clone: The target antigen is unknown.

After autologous stem cell transplantation all patients relapsed, and prior brentuximab vedotin exposure differed between cohorts. Patients' outcomes at their best amounted to complete response, partial response or progressive disease. Here immunoSEQ multiplex PCR was the method, and the copy in TCRdb shows in-frame clones only, minus some. The data hold 150,000 or so clones, with 78% observed a single time. Study-wide findings and caveats: Those starting nivolumab under 1 year post-ASCT were excluded. Compared with baseline, CD4+ but not CD8+ TCR diversity had risen significantly by C4D1.

The sequenced sample was peripheral blood mononuclear cells (PBMCs), obtained before the second cycle of nivolumab. This receptor was taken from a human donor with classical Hodgkin lymphoma.

The CDR3 here is CASSLPSGGYGYTF. For the CDR3, the DNA is TGTGCCAGCAGCCTTCCTTCAGGAGGCTATGGCTACACCTTC. The chain is built from TRBV4-2 and TRBJ1-2; D not certain. Trimming stripped 4 bases from V and 4 bases from J, with 13 bases between. This CDR3 has 14 residues. The germline gives CDR1 LGHNA, CDR2 YNFKEQ.